This T cell receptor beta chain originates from a study of blood T cell repertoires in COVID-19. As processed by the authors: For nucleated cells, counts were estimated from reference gene primer amplification. Repertoires were generated with immunoSEQ multiplex PCR, while TCRdb's copy carries only in-frame clones and drops some. The D gene and trimming were derived from the DNA, and the V and J assignments and clone size from that table. The sample records 250,000 or so clones, 89% being singletons. In germline, CDR1 is MNHEY, CDR2 SMNVEV (reference sequence). Trimming cost V 2 bases and J 6 bases; bases outside gene matches: 6. The CDR3 is made up of 14 amino acids.

The TCR sequence derives from a woman aged 40 to 55 who had recovered from COVID-19. The rearrangement uses TRBV27 and TRBJ2-5, with 7 positions matching TRBD2. The sequenced material came from peripheral blood. The CDR3 nucleotides read TGTGCCAGCAGTTTAGGGGGGGGAATGAAGACCCAGTACTTC. It translates to CASSLGGGMKTQYF.